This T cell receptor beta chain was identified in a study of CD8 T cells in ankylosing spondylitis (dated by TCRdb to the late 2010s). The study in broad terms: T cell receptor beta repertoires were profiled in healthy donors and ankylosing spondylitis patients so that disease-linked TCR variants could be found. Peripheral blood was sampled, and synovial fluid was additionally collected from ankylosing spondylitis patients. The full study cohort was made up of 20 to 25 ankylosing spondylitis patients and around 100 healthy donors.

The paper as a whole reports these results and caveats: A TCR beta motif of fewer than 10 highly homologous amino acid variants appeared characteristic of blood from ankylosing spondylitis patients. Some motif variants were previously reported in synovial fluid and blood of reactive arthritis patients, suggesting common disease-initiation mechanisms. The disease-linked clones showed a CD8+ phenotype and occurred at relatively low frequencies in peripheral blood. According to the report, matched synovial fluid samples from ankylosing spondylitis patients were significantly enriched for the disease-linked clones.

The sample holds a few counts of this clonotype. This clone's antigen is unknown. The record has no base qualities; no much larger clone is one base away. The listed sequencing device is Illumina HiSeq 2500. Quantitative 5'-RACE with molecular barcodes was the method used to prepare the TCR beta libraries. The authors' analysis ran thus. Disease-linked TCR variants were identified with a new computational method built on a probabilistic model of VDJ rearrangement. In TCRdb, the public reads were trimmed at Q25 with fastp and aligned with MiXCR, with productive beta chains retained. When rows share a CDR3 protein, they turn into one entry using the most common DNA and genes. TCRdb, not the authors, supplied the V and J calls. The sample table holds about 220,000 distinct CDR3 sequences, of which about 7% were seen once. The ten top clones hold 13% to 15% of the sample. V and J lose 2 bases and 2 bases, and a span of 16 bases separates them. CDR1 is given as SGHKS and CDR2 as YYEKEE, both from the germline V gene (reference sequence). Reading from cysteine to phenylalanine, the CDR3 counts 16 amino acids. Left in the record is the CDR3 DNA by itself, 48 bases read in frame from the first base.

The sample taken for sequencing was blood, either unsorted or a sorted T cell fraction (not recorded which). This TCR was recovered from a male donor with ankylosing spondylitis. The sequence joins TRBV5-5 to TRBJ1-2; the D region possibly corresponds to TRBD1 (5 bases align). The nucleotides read TGTGCCAGCAGCTTAATCGGGGAGGGGAAGAACTATGGCTACACCTTC. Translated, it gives CASSLIGEGKNYGYTF.